This T cell receptor (beta chain) originates from a study of T cell responses to AZD1222 COVID-19 vaccine (dated by TCRdb to the early 2020s). Background for the entire study: AZD1222 recipients given second doses at about 4 weeks or at about 12 weeks were pooled, since spike-specific TCR depth and breadth were not found to differ between the two schedules. A total of 230 to 250 trial participants underwent TCR sequencing, of whom 200 to 220 received two doses of AZD1222 and around 26 received two doses of the MenACWY control vaccine. Trial participants were enrolled by age into 18-55, 56-69 and 70-plus year subgroups, with approximately 160, 26 and 62 TCR-sequenced participants respectively.

The study at large found these results: Epitopes outside the regions mutated in the B.1.351 and B.1.1.7 variants were reportedly recognized by nearly half of the unique spike-specific TCRs. The vaccine-associated CD4 TCRs covered the entire spike protein, and the dominant responses fell in regions 160-218 and 743-854. After two AZD1222 doses, both the breadth and the depth of spike-specific TCRs were significantly higher than at day 0 and than in MenACWY recipients. Participants were mostly white British and included more females than males, and it was suggested by the authors that clonal diversity may have been underestimated. In the small 56-69-year group, the increase in depth fell short of significance, most likely because of low power. Conclusions about previously exposed vaccinees were limited because only five to seven AZD1222 recipients were SARS-CoV-2 seropositive at baseline. Because no day 14 peak-response samples were available, the repertoires could be characterized only after the peak T cell response.

The CDR3 regions of human TCRbeta chains were analyzed by immunosequencing. Under the source paper's analysis protocol: Repertoire TCRs were checked for matches against a reference library of SARS-CoV-2-specific TCRs that had been generated using the MIRA antigen-specificity platform. Breadth meant the fraction of unique TCRs that were SARS-CoV-2-associated, whereas depth meant the fraction of total T cells that were SARS-CoV-2-associated. Each spike-specific TCR was assigned to its reactive spike region and to a CD4 or CD8 class using the MIRA data. Log10-transformed breadth and depth values were compared by one-way ANOVA with Sidak's multiple comparisons tests. In its TCRdb copy, this immuneACCESS table keeps in-frame sequences only and misses some clones. Where compared with another copy, unresolved V genes explain less than half of these, and the others have no known cause. The DNA was the basis for D and trimming; V, J and clone size are from that table. The sample yields 90,000 to 130,000 clones; 86% were counted once. The ten top clones hold around 3.2% of the sample.

This clone showed up just once. This clone's antigen is unknown. Base qualities are not provided; no much larger clone lies one nucleotide away. Interpreted using the paper, the time point label stands for: baseline before first vaccination. Vaccinee samples were obtained from the UK trials COV001 and COV002, which included a single-blind randomized controlled phase 2/3 trial of AZD1222 (ChAdOx1 nCoV-19) in healthy adults. For TCRbeta chain sequencing, PBMC samples were collected from trial participants at day 0 and at day 28 after the second dose. The specimen was peripheral blood, collected on day 0 of AZD1222 vaccination. The clonotype originates from an adult in good health.

The base sequence is TGTGCCAGCAGCTCCTCGCGGGGGGAGACCCAGTACTTC. This yields the protein CASSSSRGETQYF. The sequence is built from TRBV7-2 and TRBJ2-5, and 7 bases in between align with TRBD2. V and J are trimmed by 4 bases and 5 bases, and the gene matches miss 4 bases of the junction. The CDR3 sequence holds 13 residues, the cysteine and phenylalanine included. The kept DNA is CDR3 alone, 39 bases in frame from the first base. CDR1 and CDR2 (SGHTA, FQGNSA) derive from the germline V gene.